The present entry profiles one T cell receptor (beta chain) with its context. The data are from a study of blood T cell repertoires in COVID-19. Study-level information: The cDNA or gDNA used as material had been derived from T cells, B-cell-depleted T cells, or PBMCs.

The CDR3 runs 15 residues. V was pared by 1 base and J by 0 bases, with 8 bases between. Looked up from germline, CDR1 is SGHAT and CDR2 is FQDESV (reference sequence). Clones were sequenced by immunoSEQ multiplex PCR, and TCRdb holds only the in-frame ones, with some missing. The data contain some 190,000 clones, approximately 83% of them singletons. V usage is TRBV11-1 and J usage is TRBJ2-3; D is unresolved. The source is a man aged 55 to 70 with acute or convalescent COVID-19. The material sequenced was peripheral blood. The CDR3 DNA is TGTGCCAGCAGCTTAGTCGTCTCTAGCACAGATACGCAGTATTTT. This codes for CASSLVVSSTDTQYF.